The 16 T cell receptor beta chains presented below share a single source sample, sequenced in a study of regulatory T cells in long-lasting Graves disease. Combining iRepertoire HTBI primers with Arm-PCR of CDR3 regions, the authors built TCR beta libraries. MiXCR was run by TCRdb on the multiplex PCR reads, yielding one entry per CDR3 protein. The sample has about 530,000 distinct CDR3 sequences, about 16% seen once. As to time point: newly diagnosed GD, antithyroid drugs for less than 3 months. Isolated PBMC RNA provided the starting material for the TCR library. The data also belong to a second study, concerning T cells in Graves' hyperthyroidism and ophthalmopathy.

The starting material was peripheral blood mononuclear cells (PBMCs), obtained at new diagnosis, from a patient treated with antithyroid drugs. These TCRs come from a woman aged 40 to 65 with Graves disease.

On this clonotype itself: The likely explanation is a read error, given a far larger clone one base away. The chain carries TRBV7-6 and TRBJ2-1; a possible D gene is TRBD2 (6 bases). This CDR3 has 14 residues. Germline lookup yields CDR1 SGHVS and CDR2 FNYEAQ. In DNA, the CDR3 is TGTGCCAGCCGCTTGGGGGGCTCCTACAATGAGCAGTTCTTC. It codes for CASRLGGSYNEQFF.

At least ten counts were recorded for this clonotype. Written as DNA, the CDR3 is TGTGCCAGCTCCCTTGACGGGTATGACAATGAGCAGTTCTTC. It specifies CASSLDGYDNEQFF. The chain recombines TRBV18 with TRBJ2-1; D remains ambiguous. The CDR3 covers 14 residues. Trimming shortened V by 6 bases and J by 5 bases, and 14 bases separated the two germline ends. Germline V CDR1 and CDR2: KGHSH, LQKENI.

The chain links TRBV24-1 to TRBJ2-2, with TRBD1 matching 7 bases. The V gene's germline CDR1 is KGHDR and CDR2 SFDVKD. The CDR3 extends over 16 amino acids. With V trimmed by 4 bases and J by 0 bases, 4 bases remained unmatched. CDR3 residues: CATSDPGGTNTGELFF. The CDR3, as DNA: TGTGCCACCAGTGACCCAGGGGGAACGAACACCGGGGAGCTGTTTTTT.

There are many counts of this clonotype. CDR3 loop: CASSPWGVKETQYF. CDR3 in DNA: TGTGCCAGCTCACCGTGGGGGGTCAAAGAGACCCAGTACTTC. The chain joins TRBV18 to TRBJ2-5, with D perhaps matching TRBD2 (6 bases). In germline, CDR1 is KGHSH, CDR2 LQKENI. The V gene lost 3 bases and the J gene lost 3 bases, with 11 bases spanning the gap. This CDR3 region has 14 residues.

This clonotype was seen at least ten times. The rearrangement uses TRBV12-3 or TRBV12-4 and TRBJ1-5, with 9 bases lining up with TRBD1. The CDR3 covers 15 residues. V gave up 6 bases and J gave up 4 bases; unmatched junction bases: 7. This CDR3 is CASRGTGNGNQPQHF. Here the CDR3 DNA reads TGTGCCAGCAGGGGGACAGGGAACGGGAATCAGCCCCAGCATTTT.

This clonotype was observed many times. CDR3 sequence reads: CSATQTGGVEQFF. CDR3 sequence (DNA): TGCAGTGCTACCCAGACCGGGGGCGTTGAGCAGTTCTTC. V usage is TRBV20-1 and J usage is TRBJ2-1; possibly TRBD1 or TRBD2 for D (6 bases each). The CDR3 extends over 13 amino acids. Trimming shortened V by 4 bases and J by 9 bases, and 16 bases separated the two germline ends. Looked up from germline, CDR1 is DFQATT and CDR2 is SNEGSKA (reference sequence).

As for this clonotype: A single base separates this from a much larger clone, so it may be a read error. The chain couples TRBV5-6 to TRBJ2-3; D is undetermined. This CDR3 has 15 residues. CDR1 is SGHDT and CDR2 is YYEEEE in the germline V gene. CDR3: CAGSRSWASTDTQYF. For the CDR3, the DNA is TGTGCCGGCAGCCGCTCATGGGCAAGCACAGATACGCAGTATTTT. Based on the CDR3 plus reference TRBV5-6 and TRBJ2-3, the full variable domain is DAGVTQSPTHLIKTRGQQVTLRCSPKSGHDTVSWYQQALGQGPQFIFQYYEEEERQRGNFPDRFSGHQFPNYSSELNVNALLLGDSALYLCAGSRSWASTDTQYFGPGTRLTVL.

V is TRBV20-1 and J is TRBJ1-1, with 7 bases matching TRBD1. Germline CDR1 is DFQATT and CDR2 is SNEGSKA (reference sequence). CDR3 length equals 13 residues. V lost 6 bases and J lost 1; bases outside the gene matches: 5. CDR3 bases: TGCAGTGCCAGGGGGGACAGGAACACTGAAGCTTTCTTT. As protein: CSARGDRNTEAFF.

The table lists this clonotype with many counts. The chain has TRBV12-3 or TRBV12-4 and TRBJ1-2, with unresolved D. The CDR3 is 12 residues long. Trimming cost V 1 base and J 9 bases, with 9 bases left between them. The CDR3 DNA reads TGTGCCAGCAGTTTAGTGCGGGGAAGCTACACCTTC. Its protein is CASSLVRGSYTF.

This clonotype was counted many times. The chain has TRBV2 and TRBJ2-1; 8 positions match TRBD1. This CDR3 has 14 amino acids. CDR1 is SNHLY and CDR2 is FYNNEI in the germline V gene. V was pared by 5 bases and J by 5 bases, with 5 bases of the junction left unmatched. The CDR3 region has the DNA TGTGCCAGCAGTTCGGACAGGGTCGACAATGAGCAGTTCTTC. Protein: CASSSDRVDNEQFF. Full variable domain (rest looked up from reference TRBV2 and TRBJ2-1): EPEVTQTPSHQVTQMGQEVILRCVPISNHLYFYWYRQILGQKVEFLVSFYNNEISEKSEIFDDQFSVERPDGSNFTLKIRSTKLEDSAMYFCASSSDRVDNEQFFGPGTRLTVL.

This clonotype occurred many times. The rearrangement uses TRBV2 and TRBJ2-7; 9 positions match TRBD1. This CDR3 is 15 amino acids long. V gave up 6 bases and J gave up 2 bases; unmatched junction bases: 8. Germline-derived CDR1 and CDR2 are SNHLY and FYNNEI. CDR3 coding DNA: TGTGCCAGCAGCAGGGGACAGGGAAATACCTACGAGCAGTACTTC. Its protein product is CASSRGQGNTYEQYF.

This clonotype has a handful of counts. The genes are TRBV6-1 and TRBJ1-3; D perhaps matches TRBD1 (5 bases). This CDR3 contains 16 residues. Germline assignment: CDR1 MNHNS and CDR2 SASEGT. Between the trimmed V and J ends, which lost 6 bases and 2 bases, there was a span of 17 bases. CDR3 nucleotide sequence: TGTGCCAGCAGCCTTTCCGGGGGAGCGACTGGAAACACCATATATTTT. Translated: CASSLSGGATGNTIYF.

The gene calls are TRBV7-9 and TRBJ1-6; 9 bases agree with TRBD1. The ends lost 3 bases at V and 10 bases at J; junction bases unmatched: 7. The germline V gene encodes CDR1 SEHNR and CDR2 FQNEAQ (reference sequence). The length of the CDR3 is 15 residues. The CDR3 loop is CASSFGQGRGSPLHF. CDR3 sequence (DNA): TGTGCCAGCAGCTTCGGACAGGGGAGAGGATCACCCCTCCACTTT.

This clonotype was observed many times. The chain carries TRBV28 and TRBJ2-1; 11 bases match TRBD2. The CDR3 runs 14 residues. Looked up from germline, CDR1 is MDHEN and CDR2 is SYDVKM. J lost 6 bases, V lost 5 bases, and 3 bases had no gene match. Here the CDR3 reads CASSLSGGANEQFF. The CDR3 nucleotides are TGTGCCAGCAGTCTTAGCGGGGGGGCCAATGAGCAGTTCTTC.

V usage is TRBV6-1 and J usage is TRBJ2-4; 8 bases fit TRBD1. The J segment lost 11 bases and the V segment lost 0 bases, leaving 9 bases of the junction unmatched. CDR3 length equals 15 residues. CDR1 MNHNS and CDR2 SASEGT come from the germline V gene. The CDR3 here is CASSEAGQGADLQYF. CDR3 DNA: TGTGCCAGCAGTGAAGCGGGCCAGGGGGCTGACCTTCAGTACTTC.

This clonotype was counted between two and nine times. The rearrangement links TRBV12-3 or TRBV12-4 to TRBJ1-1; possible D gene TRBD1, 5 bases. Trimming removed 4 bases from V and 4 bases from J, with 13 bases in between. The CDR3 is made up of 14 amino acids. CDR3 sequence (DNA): TGTGCCAGCAGTTACCGGGAAAGGGGCACTGAAGCTTTCTTT. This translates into CASSYRERGTEAFF.